The sequence of this TCR beta chain was determined in a study of T cell responses to AZD1222 COVID-19 vaccine. Germline V lookup: CDR1 SGHRS, CDR2 YFSETQ. Trimming cost V 4 bases and J 0 bases, with 23 bases left between them. This CDR3 spans 18 amino acids. Assay used: immunoSEQ multiplex PCR; TCRdb lists only in-frame clones, some missing. Of about 94,000 clones listed, 88% were seen once; the top ten hold about 14%. This clone was observed once. What it recognizes is unknown. Study observations and caveats: The donors showed a predominance of white British ancestry and of females, with possible underestimation of clonal diversity. Across the whole spike, CD4 TCRs peaked at regions 160-218 and 743-854. The number of AZD1222 recipients seropositive at baseline was only five or six.

The TCR was taken from an adult in good health. The rearrangement joins TRBV5-1 to TRBJ2-7; perhaps TRBD1 as D (5 bases). This sample comprised peripheral blood, obtained on day 0 of AZD1222 vaccination. CDR3 loop: CASSRGRSQGLSSYEQYF. CDR3 nucleotide sequence: TGCGCCAGCAGCAGGGGTAGGAGTCAGGGCCTAAGCTCCTACGAGCAGTACTTC.